Below are 16 T cell receptor beta chains sequenced from a single sample in a study of cytomegalovirus exposure and HLA in healthy donors. 13 Jbeta primers and 60 Vbeta primers were used for the PCR. Clones were sequenced by immunoSEQ multiplex PCR, and TCRdb holds only the in-frame ones, with some missing. The data contain more than 110,000 clones, around three quarters of them seen just once; the ten biggest clones take up 2.2%. The material sequenced was PBMCs. The receptors stem from a man aged 30-40 years in good health and CMV-seronegative.

The J gene is TRBJ2-5, the V gene TRBV10-3, with 8 bases that match TRBD2. There are 14 residues in the CDR3. Germline V CDR1 and CDR2: ENHRY, SYGVKD. V was clipped by 6 bases and J by 5 bases; unmatched bases: 8. The DNA for the CDR3 is TGTGCCATCAGCACGGGGGGGGCACGGGAGACCCAGTACTTC. It is translated as CAISTGGARETQYF.

V usage is TRBV29-1 and J usage is TRBJ2-1; 9 nucleotides agree with TRBD1. The germline gives CDR1 SQVTM, CDR2 ANQGSEA. Losses at the gene ends were 7 bases for V and 7 bases for J; bases not matched to a gene: 8. This CDR3 has 13 amino acids. Here the CDR3 reads CSGGTGTGNEQFF. DNA of the CDR3: TGCAGCGGGGGGACAGGGACGGGTAATGAGCAGTTCTTC.

The J gene is TRBJ2-1, the V gene TRBV4-1; tentatively, D is TRBD2 (6 bases). The ends were cut back, 4 bases at V and 4 bases at J, with 11 bases in the middle. The CDR3 consists of 14 residues. Germline V gene sequence: CDR1 MGHRA, CDR2 YSYEKL. CDR3 sequence: CASSLSGYYNEQFF. The CDR3 nucleotides read TGCGCCAGCAGCCTTAGCGGATATTACAATGAGCAGTTCTTC.

The V gene is TRBV28, the J gene TRBJ2-1; 11 bases are a match to TRBD2. The CDR3 length is 18 residues. Germline V gene lookup returns CDR1 MDHEN and CDR2 SYDVKM. With V trimmed by 2 bases and J by 8 bases, 14 bases remained unmatched. The CDR3 here is CASSLPPRLAGLTHEQFF. In nucleotides, the CDR3 is TGTGCCAGCAGTTTACCCCCCAGACTAGCGGGGCTTACCCATGAGCAGTTCTTC.

The chain joins TRBV7-2 to TRBJ1-5; no firm D call. Germline loops: CDR1 SGHTA, CDR2 FQGNSA. The V end lost 5 bases, the J end lost 1 base, and 12 bases lay between the germline ends. The CDR3 runs 15 residues. CDR3 sequence (DNA): TGTGCCAGCAGCCCCGGGGTTTTGAGCAATCAGCCCCAGCATTTT. This gives the protein CASSPGVLSNQPQHF.

V gene TRBV6-6 combines with J gene TRBJ2-7; perhaps TRBD1 as D (5 bases). V was pared by 6 bases and J by 3 bases, with 12 bases between. This CDR3 has 13 amino acids. Germline CDR1 MNHNY, CDR2 SVGAGI (reference sequence). The DNA for the CDR3 is TGTGCCAGCAGCATCGACAGAGACTACGAGCAGTACTTC. It encodes CASSIDRDYEQYF.

This sequence joins TRBV5-6 and TRBJ2-7, with TRBD2 matching over 8 bases. V shed 5 bases and J 6 bases; nucleotides not matched to a gene: 10. Germline lookup yields CDR1 SGHDT and CDR2 YYEEEE. CDR3 length: 14 amino acids. In DNA form, the CDR3 reads TGTGCCAGCAGTAGAATAAGCGGGAGAGCCGAGCAGTACTTC. As protein: CASSRISGRAEQYF.

This clone was observed a few times. The chain combines TRBV2 with TRBJ1-1; 9 nucleotides align to TRBD1. CDR1 and CDR2 (germline): SNHLY, FYNNEI. After removal of 6 bases from V and 4 bases from J, the junction contained 6 bases not matched to a gene. The CDR3 is made up of 14 amino acids. DNA of the CDR3: TGTGCCAGCAGGGGAGACAGGGGGGTCACTGAAGCTTTCTTT. This encodes CASRGDRGVTEAFF.

The chain recombines TRBV11-2 with TRBJ2-1, with 7 bases fitting TRBD2. In germline, CDR1 is SGHAT, CDR2 FQNNGV. The CDR3 sequence is 14 residues long. The V segment lost 5 bases and the J segment 5 bases; nucleotides outside the gene matches: 6. The CDR3 sequence: CASSLSGIDNEQFF. The CDR3 nucleotides are TGTGCCAGCAGCCTGAGCGGGATCGACAATGAGCAGTTCTTC.

Notes on this clone: One end of the junction fails to match germline, which may point to a read error. The gene calls are TRBV2 and TRBJ2-7; the match to TRBD2 covers 7 bases. The CDR3 consists of 11 residues. Germline V gene data show CDR1 as SNHLY and CDR2 as FYNNEI. The CDR3 bases are TGTGCCAGCAGTCTCCTAGCGGACCTCCGCTTC. This encodes CASSLLADLRF.

In nucleotides, the CDR3 is TGCAGCGCATTGGGACAGTCGAACACCGGGGAGCTGTTTTTT. It yields the protein CSALGQSNTGELFF. J is TRBJ2-2 and V is TRBV29-1, with TRBD1 matching over 7 bases. In germline, CDR1 is SQVTM, CDR2 ANQGSEA. After removal of 7 bases from V and 0 bases from J, the junction contained 5 bases not matched to a gene. The CDR3 has 14 amino acids.

This clone came up once. This sequence joins TRBV6-5 and TRBJ1-6; D is perhaps TRBD1 (6 bases). This CDR3 contains 15 residues. Germline loops: CDR1 MNHEY, CDR2 SVGAGI. V was pared by 4 bases and J by 7 bases, with 14 bases between. For the CDR3, the DNA is TGTGCCAGCAGTTCCGACGCGGGGGCGAATTCACCCCTCCACTTT. This encodes CASSSDAGANSPLHF.

About this clone: Other nucleotide sequences from this sample produce the same CDR3. V gene TRBV7-9 combines with J gene TRBJ1-1, with 8 bases matching TRBD1. The CDR3 covers 14 residues. With V trimmed by 5 bases and J by 1 base, 3 bases remained unmatched. The germline CDR1 and CDR2 sequences are SEHNR and FQNEAQ (reference sequence). In DNA, the CDR3 is TGTGCCAGCAGCCTAGGACAGGGGAACACTGAAGCTTTCTTT. Its protein product is CASSLGQGNTEAFF. The variable domain in full, with the rest retrieved from reference TRBV7-9 and TRBJ1-1, is DTGVSQNPRHKITKRGQNVTFRCDPISEHNRLYWYRQTLGQGPEFLTYFQNEAQLEKSRLLSDRFSAERPKGSFSTLEIQRTEQGDSAMYLCASSLGQGNTEAFFGQGTRLTVV.

The chain joins TRBV10-2 to TRBJ1-4; tentative D call: TRBD1 (5 bases). The CDR3 contains 15 residues. Germline values: CDR1 WSHSY, CDR2 SAAADI. V was shortened by 0 bases and J by 7 bases, with 12 bases between the two germline ends. The CDR3 loop is CASSESWQGREKLFF. The CDR3, as DNA: TGCGCCAGCAGTGAGTCTTGGCAGGGTCGTGAAAAACTGTTTTTT.

The rearrangement joins TRBV7-8 to TRBJ2-7; 9 bases map to TRBD2. CDR3 size: 17 residues. V dropped 2 bases and J dropped 3; count of bases not matched to a gene: 11. CDR1 is SGHVS, CDR2 FQNEAQ, per germline. The CDR3 here is CASSLFGTSLLDYEQYF. The CDR3 DNA sequence: TGTGCCAGCAGCTTATTCGGGACTAGCCTTCTTGACTACGAGCAGTACTTC.

The rearrangement links TRBV7-9 to TRBJ2-1; the D gene is possibly TRBD1 (6 bases). This CDR3 has 16 residues. V lost 4 bases and J lost 2, with 15 bases in between. Per germline, CDR1 SEHNR and CDR2 FQNEAQ (reference sequence). Here the CDR3 reads CASSSPNRDTYNEQFF. In DNA form, the CDR3 reads TGTGCCAGCAGCTCCCCGAACAGGGATACCTACAATGAGCAGTTCTTC.